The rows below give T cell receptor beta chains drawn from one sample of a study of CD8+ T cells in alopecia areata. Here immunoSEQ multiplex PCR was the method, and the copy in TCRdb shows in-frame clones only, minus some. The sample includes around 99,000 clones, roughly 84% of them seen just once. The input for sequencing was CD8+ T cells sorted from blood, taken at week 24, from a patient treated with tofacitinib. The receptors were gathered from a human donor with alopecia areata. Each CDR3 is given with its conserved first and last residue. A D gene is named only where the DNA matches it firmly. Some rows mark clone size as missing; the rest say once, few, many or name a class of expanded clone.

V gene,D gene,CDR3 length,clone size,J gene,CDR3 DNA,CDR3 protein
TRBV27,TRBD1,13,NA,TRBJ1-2,TGTGCCAGCAGTCCCAGGGGGCAGGGTGGCTACACCTTC,CASSPRGQGGYTF
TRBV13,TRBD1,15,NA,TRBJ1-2,TGTGCCAGCACGGGACAGGGGGCCTTGGTCTGGGGCTACACCTTC,CASTGQGALVWGYTF
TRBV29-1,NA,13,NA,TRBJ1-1,TGCAGCGTTGACAGGGAACTGAACACTGAAGCTTTCTTT,CSVDRELNTEAFF
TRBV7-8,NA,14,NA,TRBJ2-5,TGTGCCAGCAGCGAAGGACTTTTTCAAGAGACCCAGTACTTC,CASSEGLFQETQYF
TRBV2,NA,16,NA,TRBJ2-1,TGTGCCAGCAGTGCCTTGGCTCAGGGGATTAAAAATGAGCAGTTCTTC,CASSALAQGIKNEQFF
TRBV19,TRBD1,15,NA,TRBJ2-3,TGTGCCAGTAGTCCCTGGACAGGGAACACAGATACGCAGTATTTT,CASSPWTGNTDTQYF
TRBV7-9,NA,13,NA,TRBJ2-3,TGTGCCAGCAGCGGGGACCCCACAGATACGCAGTATTTT,CASSGDPTDTQYF
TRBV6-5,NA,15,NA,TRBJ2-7,TGTGCCAGCAGTTACTCGATCCGGTACTCCTACGAGCAGTACTTC,CASSYSIRYSYEQYF
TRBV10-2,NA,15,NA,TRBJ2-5,TGCGCCAGCAAGACCCTGGACAGTCCCGAAGAGACCCAGTACTTC,CASKTLDSPEETQYF
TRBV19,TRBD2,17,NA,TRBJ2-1,TGTGCCAGTAGTATGGTAGCGGGGGCCCACACGTACAATGAGCAGTTCTTC,CASSMVAGAHTYNEQFF
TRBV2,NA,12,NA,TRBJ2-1,TGTGCCAGCATAACGCTAGTTTATGAGCAGTTCTTC,CASITLVYEQFF
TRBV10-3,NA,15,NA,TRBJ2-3,TGTGCCATCAGTGAGTCGCCGGCAGGCACAGATACGCAGTATTTT,CAISESPAGTDTQYF
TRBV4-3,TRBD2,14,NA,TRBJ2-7,TGCGCCAGCAGCCAAGGACGGGGGGACTACGAGCAGTACTTC,CASSQGRGDYEQYF
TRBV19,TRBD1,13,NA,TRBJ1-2,TGTGCCAGTATAAAGAGGGGACAGCATGGCTACACCTTC,CASIKRGQHGYTF
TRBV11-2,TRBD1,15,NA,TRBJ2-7,TGTGCCAGCAGCTTAGTCGGGACAGGGTTCTACGAGCAGTACTTC,CASSLVGTGFYEQYF
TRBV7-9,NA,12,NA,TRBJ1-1,TGTGCCAGCATGGGAGGAAACACTGAAGCTTTCTTT,CASMGGNTEAFF
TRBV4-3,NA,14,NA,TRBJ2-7,TGCGCCAGCAGCCAGGGGGCTTCGGGGAACGAGCAGTACTTC,CASSQGASGNEQYF
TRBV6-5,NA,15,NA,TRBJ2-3,TGTGCCAGCAGCCGAAGACGGGGTAGCACAGATACGCAGTATTTT,CASSRRRGSTDTQYF
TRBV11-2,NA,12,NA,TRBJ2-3,TGTGCCAGCAGCTTCAGCACAGATACGCAGTATTTT,CASSFSTDTQYF
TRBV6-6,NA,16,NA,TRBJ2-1,TGTGCCAGCACCTATGCTGGGGGGGGGCCCTACAATGAGCAGTTCTTC,CASTYAGGGPYNEQFF
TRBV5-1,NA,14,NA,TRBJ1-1,TGCGCCAGCAGCTTGGGACAGATGAACACTGAAGCTTTCTTT,CASSLGQMNTEAFF
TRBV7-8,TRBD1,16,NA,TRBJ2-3,TGTGCCAGCAGCTTAGAATCGGGACAGGGGACGGATACGCAGTATTTT,CASSLESGQGTDTQYF
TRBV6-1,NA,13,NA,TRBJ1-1,TGTGCCAGCAGTCGACAGCCCGGCCCTGAAGCTTTCTTT,CASSRQPGPEAFF
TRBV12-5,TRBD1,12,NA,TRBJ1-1,TGTGCTAGTCGTACAGGGGGCACTGAAGCTTTCTTT,CASRTGGTEAFF
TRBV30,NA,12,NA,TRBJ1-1,TGTGCCTGGAGGAGTTACGGCACTGAAGCTTTCTTT,CAWRSYGTEAFF
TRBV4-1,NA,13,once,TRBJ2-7,TGCGCCAGCAGCCAACGTCAAGGATACGAGCAGTACTTC,CASSQRQGYEQYF
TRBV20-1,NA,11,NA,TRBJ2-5,TGCAGTGCTAGGTCCCAAGAGACCCAGTACTTC,CSARSQETQYF
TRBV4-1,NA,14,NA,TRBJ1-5,TGCGCCAGCAGCCAAGTCTCGGTCGGTCAGCCCCAGCATTTT,CASSQVSVGQPQHF
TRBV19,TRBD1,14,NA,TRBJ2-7,TGTGCCAGTAGTATAGGCAGGGGGATCTACGAGCAGTACTTC,CASSIGRGIYEQYF
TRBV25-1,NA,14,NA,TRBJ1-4,TGTGCCAGCAGCCAACTCGGGGTTGGAGAAAAACTGTTTTTT,CASSQLGVGEKLFF
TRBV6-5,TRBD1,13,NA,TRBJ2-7,TGTGCCAGCAGGAAACAGGGGACCGGCGAGCAGTACTTC,CASRKQGTGEQYF
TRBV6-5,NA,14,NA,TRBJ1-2,TGTGCCAGCAGTTATACGGAAGCTAACTATGGCTACACCTTC,CASSYTEANYGYTF
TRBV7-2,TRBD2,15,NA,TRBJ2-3,TGTGCCAGCAGCTTTTCGCGGGGGGTCACAGATACGCAGTATTTT,CASSFSRGVTDTQYF
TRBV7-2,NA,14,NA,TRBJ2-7,TGTGCCAGCAGCACAACCCGGGCCCCCTACGAGCAGTACTTC,CASSTTRAPYEQYF
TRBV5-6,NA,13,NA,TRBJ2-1,TGTGCCAGCAGCGCCACAGGGAACAATGAGCAGTTCTTC,CASSATGNNEQFF
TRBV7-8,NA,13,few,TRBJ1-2,TGTGCCAGCAGCTTCAGGGCCTTCTATGGCTACACCTTC,CASSFRAFYGYTF
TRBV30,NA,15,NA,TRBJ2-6,TGTGCCTGGAGTGTAGGAGTGTTTGGGGCCAACGTCCTGACTTTC,CAWSVGVFGANVLTF
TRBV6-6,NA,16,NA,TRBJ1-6,TGTGCCAGCAGTTACCTTTCCAGGACAGTAGATTCACCCCTCCACTTT,CASSYLSRTVDSPLHF
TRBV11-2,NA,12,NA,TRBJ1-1,TGTGCCAGCAGCGTAGGCGAAACTGAAGCTTTCTTT,CASSVGETEAFF
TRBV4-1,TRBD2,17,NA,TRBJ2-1,TGCGCCAGCAGCCAAGAGTTAAGAACTAGCGGGAACAATGAGCAGTTCTTC,CASSQELRTSGNNEQFF
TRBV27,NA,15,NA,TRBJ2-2,TGTGCCAGCAGTCCATCGGACGGGGGCACCGGGGAGCTGTTTTTT,CASSPSDGGTGELFF
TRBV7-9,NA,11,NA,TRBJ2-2,TGTGCCAGCAGCTTCGGGGGGGAGCTGTTTTTT,CASSFGGELFF